This TCR beta chain comes out of a study of blood T cells in healthy people across ages. Study observations and caveats: The study found more naive CD4+ cells and higher diversity in long-lived than aged donors.

Healthy individuals of Caucasian origin from Russia, aged roughly 6 to 95, served as donors. Per sample, a minimum of 6.5 million PBMCs were isolated. The CDR3 sequence is 13 residues long. Germline CDR1 and CDR2: MDHEN and SYDVKM. Of note for this clonotype: Antigen: not known.

Alongside a J-beta primer mix, a sample-barcoded 5' primer served in a second PCR lasting about 7 to 12 cycles. Researchers report that a template-switch adaptor with 12 random nucleotides tagged each cDNA molecule. Each CDR3 protein is one row after TCRdb ran MiXCR on the 5' RACE reads. This sample has about 1.8 million distinct CDR3 sequences, with just under 50% found just once. The rearrangement joins TRBV28 to TRBJ2-5, with D hard to call. The J call may be in error: the DNA end matches TRBJ2-7 better. This TCR was recovered from a woman in her thirties or forties in good health. The sample taken for sequencing was blood. Here the CDR3 DNA reads TGTGCCAGCAGTTTGTGGGGAACCTACGAGCAGTACTTC. It translates to CASSLWGTYEQYF.